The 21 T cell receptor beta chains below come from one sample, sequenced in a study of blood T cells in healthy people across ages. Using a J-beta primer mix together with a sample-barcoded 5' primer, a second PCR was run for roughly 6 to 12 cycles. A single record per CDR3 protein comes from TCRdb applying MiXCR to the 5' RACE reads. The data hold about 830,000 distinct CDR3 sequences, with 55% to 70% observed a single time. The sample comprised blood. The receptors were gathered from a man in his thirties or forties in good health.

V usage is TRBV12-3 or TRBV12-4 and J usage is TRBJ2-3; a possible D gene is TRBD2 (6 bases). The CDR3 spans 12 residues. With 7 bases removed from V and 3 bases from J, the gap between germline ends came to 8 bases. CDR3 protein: CASMGGTDTQYF. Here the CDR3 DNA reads TGTGCCAGCATGGGGGGTACAGATACGCAGTATTTT.

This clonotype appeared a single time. The CDR3 reads CTSSPILRSTDTQYF. The CDR3 nucleotides read TGTACCAGCAGCCCCATCCTGAGGAGCACAGATACGCAGTATTTT. This rearrangement joins TRBV7-2 to TRBJ2-3; D uncertain. Germline V lookup: CDR1 SGHTA, CDR2 FQGNSA. This CDR3 region has 15 residues. Trimming removed 5 bases at V and 0 bases at J, with 12 bases between.

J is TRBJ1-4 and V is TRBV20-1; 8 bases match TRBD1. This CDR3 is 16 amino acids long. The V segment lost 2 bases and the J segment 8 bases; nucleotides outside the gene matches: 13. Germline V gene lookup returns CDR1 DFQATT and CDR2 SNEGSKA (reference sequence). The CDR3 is CSARLLQGGGGEKLFF. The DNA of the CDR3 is TGCAGTGCTAGACTCCTACAGGGGGGTGGCGGAGAAAAACTGTTTTTT.

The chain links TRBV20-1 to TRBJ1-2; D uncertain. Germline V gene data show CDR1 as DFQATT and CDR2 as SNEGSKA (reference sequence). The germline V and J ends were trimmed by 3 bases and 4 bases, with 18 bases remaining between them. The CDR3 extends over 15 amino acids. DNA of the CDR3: TGCAGTGCTAGCCTCCTCGCCAGCCAAGGCTATGGCTACACCTTC. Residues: CSASLLASQGYGYTF.

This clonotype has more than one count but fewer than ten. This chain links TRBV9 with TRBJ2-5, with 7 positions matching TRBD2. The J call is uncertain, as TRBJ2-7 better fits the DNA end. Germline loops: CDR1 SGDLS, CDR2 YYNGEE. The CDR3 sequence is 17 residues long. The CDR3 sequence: CASSVYAGTISGNEQYF. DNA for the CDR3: TGTGCCAGCAGCGTTTACGCCGGGACTATCTCGGGAAACGAGCAGTACTTC.

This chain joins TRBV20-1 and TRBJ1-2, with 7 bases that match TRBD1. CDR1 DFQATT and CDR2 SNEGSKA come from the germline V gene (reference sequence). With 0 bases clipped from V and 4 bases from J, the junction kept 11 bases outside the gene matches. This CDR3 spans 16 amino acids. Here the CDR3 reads CSARDKGAGGPYGYTF. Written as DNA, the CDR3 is TGCAGTGCTAGAGATAAGGGGGCAGGGGGTCCCTATGGCTACACCTTC.

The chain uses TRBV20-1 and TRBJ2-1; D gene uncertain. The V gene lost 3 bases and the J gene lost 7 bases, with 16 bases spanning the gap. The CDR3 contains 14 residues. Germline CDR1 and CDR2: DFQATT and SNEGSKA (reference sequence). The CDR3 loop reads CSASRAGPRNEQFF. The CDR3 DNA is TGCAGTGCTAGTCGGGCAGGCCCCAGGAATGAGCAGTTCTTC.

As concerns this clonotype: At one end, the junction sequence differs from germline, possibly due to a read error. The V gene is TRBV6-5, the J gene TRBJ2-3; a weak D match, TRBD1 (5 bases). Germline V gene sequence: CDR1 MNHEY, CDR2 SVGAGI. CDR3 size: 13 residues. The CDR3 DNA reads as TGTGCCAGCAGTTACTCAGCCACAGGTACGCAGTATTTT. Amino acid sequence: CASSYSATGTQYF.

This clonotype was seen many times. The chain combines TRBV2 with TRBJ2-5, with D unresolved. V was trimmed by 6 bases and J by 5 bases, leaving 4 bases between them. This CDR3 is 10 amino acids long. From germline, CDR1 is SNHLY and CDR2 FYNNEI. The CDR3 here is CASSRETQYF. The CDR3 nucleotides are TGTGCCAGCAGCAGGGAGACCCAGTACTTC.

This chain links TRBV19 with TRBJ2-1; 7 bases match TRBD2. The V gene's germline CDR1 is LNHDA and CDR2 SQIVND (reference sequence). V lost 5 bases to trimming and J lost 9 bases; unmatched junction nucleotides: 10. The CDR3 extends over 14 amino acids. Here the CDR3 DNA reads TGTGCCAGTAGTCCTGGACTAGTCACGTTTGAGCAGTTCTTC. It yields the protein CASSPGLVTFEQFF.

The chain's CDR3 is CASQTGDFTDTQYF. CDR3 coding DNA: TGCGCCAGCCAGACAGGGGATTTCACAGATACGCAGTATTTT. This chain joins TRBV5-1 and TRBJ2-3; TRBD1 matches 8 bases. Germline V gives CDR1 SGHRS, CDR2 YFSETQ. This CDR3 region has 14 residues. The V segment lost 7 bases and the J segment 2 bases; nucleotides outside the gene matches: 6.

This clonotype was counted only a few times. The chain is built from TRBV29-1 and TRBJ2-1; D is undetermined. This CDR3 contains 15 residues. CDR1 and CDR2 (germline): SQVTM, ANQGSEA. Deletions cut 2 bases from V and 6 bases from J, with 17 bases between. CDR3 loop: CSVERWLSKGNEQFF. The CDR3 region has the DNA TGCAGCGTTGAAAGGTGGCTAAGCAAAGGCAATGAGCAGTTCTTC.

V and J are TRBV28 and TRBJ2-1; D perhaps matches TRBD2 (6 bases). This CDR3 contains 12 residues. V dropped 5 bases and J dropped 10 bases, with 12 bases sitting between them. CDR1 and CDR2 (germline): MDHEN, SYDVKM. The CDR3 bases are TGTGCCAGCAGTATGGCGGGATACGAGCAGTTCTTC. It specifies CASSMAGYEQFF.

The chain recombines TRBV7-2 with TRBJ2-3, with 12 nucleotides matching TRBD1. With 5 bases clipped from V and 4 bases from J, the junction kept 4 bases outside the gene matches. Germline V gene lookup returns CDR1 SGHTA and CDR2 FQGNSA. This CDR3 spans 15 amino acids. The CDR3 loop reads CASSTGTGGSDTQYF. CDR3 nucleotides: TGTGCCAGCAGCACCGGGACAGGGGGCTCAGATACGCAGTATTTT.

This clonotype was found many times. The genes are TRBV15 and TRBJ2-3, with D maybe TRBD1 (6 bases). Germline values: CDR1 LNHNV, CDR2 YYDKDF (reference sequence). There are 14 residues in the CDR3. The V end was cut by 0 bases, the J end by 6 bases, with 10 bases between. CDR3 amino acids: CATSRDMGADTQYF. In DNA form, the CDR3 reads TGTGCCACCAGCAGAGATATGGGGGCGGATACGCAGTATTTT.

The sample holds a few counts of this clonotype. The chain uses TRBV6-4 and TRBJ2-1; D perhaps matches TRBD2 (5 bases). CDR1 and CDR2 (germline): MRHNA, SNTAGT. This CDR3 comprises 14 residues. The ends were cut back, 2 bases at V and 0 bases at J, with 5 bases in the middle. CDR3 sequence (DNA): TGTGCCAGCAGTGACGGGAGCTCCTACAATGAGCAGTTCTTC. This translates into CASSDGSSYNEQFF.

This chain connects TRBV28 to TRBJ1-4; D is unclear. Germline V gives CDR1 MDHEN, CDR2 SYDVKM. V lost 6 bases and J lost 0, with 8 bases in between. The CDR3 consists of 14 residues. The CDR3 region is CASSNRATNEKLFF. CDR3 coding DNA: TGTGCCAGCAGCAACAGAGCAACTAATGAAAAACTGTTTTTT.

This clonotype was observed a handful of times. The CDR3 spells CASSRDSNTYEQYF. CDR3 nucleotides: TGTGCCAGCAGCCGGGACAGCAATACCTACGAGCAGTACTTC. This chain joins TRBV7-2 and TRBJ2-7, with TRBD1 matching over 7 bases. The ends lost 5 bases at V and 2 bases at J; junction bases unmatched: 6. CDR1 and CDR2 from the germline V gene are SGHTA and FQGNSA. The CDR3 is made up of 14 amino acids.

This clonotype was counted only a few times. CDR3 in DNA: TGCGCCAGTACTCTAGCGGGAGGGCAGTTCTTC. Translating it yields CASTLAGGQFF. This rearrangement joins TRBV5-1 to TRBJ2-1; 11 bases agree with TRBD2. Trimming removed 8 bases from V and 12 bases from J; junction bases left unmatched: 4. Looked up from germline, CDR1 is SGHRS and CDR2 is YFSETQ. The CDR3 covers 11 residues. The full variable domain, in which reference TRBV5-1 and TRBJ2-1 provide the parts outside the CDR3, is KAGVTQTPRYLIKTRGQQVTLSCSPISGHRSVSWYQQTPGQGLQFLFEYFSETQRNKGNFPGRFSGRQFSNSRSEMNVSTLELGDSALYLCASTLAGGQFFGPGTRLTVL.

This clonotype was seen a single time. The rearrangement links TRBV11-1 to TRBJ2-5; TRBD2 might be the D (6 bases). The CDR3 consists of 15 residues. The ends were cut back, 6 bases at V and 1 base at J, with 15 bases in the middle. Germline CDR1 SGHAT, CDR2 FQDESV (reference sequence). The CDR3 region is CASRPGGLLQETQYF. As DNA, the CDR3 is TGTGCCAGCAGGCCCGGGGGACTCCTCCAAGAGACCCAGTACTTC.

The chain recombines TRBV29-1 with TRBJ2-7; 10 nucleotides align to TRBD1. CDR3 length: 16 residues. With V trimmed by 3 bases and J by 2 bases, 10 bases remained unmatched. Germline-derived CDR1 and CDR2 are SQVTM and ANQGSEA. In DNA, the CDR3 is TGCAGCGTTGAGGGTTTGACAGGGGGCCGTACCTACGAGCAGTACTTC. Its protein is CSVEGLTGGRTYEQYF.